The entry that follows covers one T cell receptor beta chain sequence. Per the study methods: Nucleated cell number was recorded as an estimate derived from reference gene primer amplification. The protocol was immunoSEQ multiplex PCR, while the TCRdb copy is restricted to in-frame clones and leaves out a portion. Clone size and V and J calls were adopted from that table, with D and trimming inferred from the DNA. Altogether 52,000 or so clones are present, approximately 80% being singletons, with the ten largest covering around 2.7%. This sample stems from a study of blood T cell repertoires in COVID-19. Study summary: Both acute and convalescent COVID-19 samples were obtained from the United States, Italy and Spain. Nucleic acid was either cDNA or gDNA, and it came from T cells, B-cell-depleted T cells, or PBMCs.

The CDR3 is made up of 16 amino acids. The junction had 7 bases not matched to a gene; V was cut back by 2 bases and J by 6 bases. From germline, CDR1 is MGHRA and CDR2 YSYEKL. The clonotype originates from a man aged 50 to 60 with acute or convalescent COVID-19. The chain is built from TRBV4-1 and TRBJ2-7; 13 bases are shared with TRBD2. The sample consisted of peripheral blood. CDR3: CASSQYGLAGAREQYF. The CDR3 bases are TGCGCCAGCAGCCAATATGGACTAGCGGGAGCACGCGAGCAGTACTTC.